This entry lists 2 T cell receptor beta chains sequenced from one sample in a study of T cells in Graves' hyperthyroidism and ophthalmopathy. Template material for amplifying TCR beta CDR3 regions consisted of RNA transcripts. When the TCR CDR3 underwent first-round RT-PCR, the HTBI primer set was used. TCRdb passed the multiplex PCR reads through MiXCR, listing each CDR3 protein once. The data contain 400,000 to 600,000 distinct CDR3 sequences, approximately 16% of them singletons. Sequenced sample: blood. These receptors originate from a woman aged 25 to 45 with Graves' ophthalmopathy.

This clonotype was picked up a small number of times. The rearrangement links TRBV6-1 to TRBJ2-7, with D hard to call. Deletions cut 6 bases from V and 6 bases from J, with 12 bases between. This CDR3 has 12 amino acids. In germline, CDR1 is MNHNS, CDR2 SASEGT. The CDR3 loop reads CASRFLLGEQYF. The CDR3 DNA is TGTGCCAGCAGATTCCTCTTAGGCGAGCAGTACTTC.

This clonotype was counted at least ten times. V and J are TRBV7-2 and TRBJ2-2; a weak D match, TRBD1 (5 bases). Germline V gene lookup returns CDR1 SGHTA and CDR2 FQGNSA. CDR3 length: 15 amino acids. Trimming removed 5 bases from V and 6 bases from J, with 16 bases in between. The CDR3 region has the DNA TGTGCCAGCAGCGTACTCAGGGTGGTTCCCGGGGAGCTGTTTTTT. Amino acid sequence: CASSVLRVVPGELFF.